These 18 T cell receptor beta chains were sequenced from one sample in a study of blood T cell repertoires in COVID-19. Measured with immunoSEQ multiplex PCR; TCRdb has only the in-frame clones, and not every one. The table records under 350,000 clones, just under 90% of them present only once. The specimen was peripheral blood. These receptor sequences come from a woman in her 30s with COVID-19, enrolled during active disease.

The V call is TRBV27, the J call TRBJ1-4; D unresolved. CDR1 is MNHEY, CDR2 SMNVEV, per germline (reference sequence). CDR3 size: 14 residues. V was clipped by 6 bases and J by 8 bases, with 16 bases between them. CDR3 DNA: TGTGCCAGCAGACAACCAAGGGCGGGGGAAAAACTGTTTTTT. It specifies CASRQPRAGEKLFF.

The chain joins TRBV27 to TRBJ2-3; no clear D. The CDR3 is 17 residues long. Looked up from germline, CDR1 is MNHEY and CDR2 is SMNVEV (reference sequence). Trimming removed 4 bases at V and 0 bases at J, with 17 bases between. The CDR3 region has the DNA TGTGCCAGCAGTTCTCCCGGTCTGAACCGCAGCACAGATACGCAGTATTTT. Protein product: CASSSPGLNRSTDTQYF.

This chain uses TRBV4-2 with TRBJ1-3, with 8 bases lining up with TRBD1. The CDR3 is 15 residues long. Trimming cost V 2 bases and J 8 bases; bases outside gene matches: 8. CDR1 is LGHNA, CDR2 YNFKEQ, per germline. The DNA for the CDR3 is TGTGCCAGCAGCCAAAAGAGCCAGGGGGCGGACACCATATATTTT. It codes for CASSQKSQGADTIYF.

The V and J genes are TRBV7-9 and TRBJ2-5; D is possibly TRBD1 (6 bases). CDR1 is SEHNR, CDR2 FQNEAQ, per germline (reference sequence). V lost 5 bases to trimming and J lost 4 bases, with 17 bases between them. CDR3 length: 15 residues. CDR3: CASSHGQSGSETQYF. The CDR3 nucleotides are TGTGCCAGCAGCCATGGACAGTCGGGTTCAGAGACCCAGTACTTC.

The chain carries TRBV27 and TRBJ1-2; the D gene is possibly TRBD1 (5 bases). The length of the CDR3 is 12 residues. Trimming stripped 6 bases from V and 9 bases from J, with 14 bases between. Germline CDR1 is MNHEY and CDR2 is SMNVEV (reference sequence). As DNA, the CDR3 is TGTGCCAGCAGCGATGGGGCAGGTCGCTACACCTTC. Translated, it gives CASSDGAGRYTF.

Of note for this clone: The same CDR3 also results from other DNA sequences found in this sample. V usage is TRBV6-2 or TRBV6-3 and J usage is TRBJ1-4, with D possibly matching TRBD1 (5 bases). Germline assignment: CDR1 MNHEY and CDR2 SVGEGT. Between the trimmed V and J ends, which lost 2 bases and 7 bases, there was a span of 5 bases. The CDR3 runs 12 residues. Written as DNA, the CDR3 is TGTGCCAGCAGTTACCAGGGTGAAAAACTGTTTTTT. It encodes CASSYQGEKLFF.

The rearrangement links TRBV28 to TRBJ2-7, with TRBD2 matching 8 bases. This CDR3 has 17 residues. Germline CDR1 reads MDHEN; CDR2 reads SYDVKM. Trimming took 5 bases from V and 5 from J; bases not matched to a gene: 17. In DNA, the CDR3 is TGTGCCAGCAGTCCCCATACGGGAGCGGGGGAGTCTCACGAGCAGTACGTC. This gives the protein CASSPHTGAGESHEQYV.

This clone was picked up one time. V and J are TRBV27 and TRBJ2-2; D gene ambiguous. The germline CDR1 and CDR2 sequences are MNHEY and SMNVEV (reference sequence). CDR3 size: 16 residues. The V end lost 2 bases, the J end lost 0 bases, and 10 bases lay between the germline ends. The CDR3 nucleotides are TGTGCCAGCAGTTTACGTCCGGTTTCGAACACCGGGGAGCTGTTTTTT. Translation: CASSLRPVSNTGELFF.

CDR3 DNA sequence: TGTGCCAGCACTGCAGACTCTGGGGCCAACGTCCTGACTTTC. Its translation: CASTADSGANVLTF. The chain joins TRBV27 to TRBJ2-6; D unresolved. V was shortened by 7 bases and J by 0 bases, with 7 bases between the two germline ends. From germline, CDR1 is MNHEY and CDR2 SMNVEV (reference sequence). The CDR3 is 14 residues long.

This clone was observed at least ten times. CDR3 region: CASSYSSEGGQGYTF. Written as DNA, the CDR3 is TGTGCCAGCAGTTACTCGTCTGAGGGGGGGCAGGGCTACACCTTC. The gene calls are TRBV6-5 and TRBJ1-2; D perhaps matches TRBD1 (6 bases). The germline V gene encodes CDR1 MNHEY and CDR2 SVGAGI. Trimming stripped 0 bases from V and 8 bases from J, with 16 bases between. The CDR3 contains 15 residues.

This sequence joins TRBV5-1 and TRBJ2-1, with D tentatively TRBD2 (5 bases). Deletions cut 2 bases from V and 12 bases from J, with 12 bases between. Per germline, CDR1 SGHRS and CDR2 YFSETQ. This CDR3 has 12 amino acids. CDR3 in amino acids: CASSFSGVGQFF. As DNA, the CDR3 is TGCGCCAGCAGCTTTTCCGGGGTTGGGCAGTTCTTC.

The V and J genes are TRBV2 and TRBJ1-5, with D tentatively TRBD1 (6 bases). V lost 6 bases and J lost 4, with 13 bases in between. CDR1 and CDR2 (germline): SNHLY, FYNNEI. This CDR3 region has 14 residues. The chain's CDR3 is CASSGTTGNQPQHF. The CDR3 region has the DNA TGTGCCAGCAGCGGGACAACAGGGAATCAGCCCCAGCATTTT. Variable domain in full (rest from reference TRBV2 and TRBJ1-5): EPEVTQTPSHQVTQMGQEVILRCVPISNHLYFYWYRQILGQKVEFLVSFYNNEISEKSEIFDDQFSVERPDGSNFTLKIRSTKLEDSAMYFCASSGTTGNQPQHFGDGTRLSIL.

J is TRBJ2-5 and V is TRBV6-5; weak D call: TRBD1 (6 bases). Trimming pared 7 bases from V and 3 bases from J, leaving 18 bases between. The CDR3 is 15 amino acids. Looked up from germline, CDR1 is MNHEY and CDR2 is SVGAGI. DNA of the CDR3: TGTGCCAGCACCCCCACCGGCCACAGGGAAGAGACCCAGTACTTC. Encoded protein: CASTPTGHREETQYF.

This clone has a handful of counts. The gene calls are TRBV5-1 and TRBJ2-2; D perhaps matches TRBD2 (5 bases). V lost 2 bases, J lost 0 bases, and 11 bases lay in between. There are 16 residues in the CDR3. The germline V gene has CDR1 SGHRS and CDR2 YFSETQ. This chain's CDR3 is CASSFWEIANTGELFF. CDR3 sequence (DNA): TGCGCCAGCAGCTTCTGGGAGATCGCGAACACCGGGGAGCTGTTTTTT.

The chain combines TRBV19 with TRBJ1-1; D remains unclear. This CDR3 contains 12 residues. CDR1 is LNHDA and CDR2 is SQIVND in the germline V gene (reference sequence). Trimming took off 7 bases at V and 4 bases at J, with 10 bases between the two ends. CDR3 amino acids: CASTHDTTEAFF. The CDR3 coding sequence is TGTGCCAGTACCCATGACACCACTGAAGCTTTCTTT.

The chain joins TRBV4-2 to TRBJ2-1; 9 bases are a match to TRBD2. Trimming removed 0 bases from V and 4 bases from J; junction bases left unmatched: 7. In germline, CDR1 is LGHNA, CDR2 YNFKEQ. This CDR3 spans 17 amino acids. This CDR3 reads CASSQESGGGGYNEQFF. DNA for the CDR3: TGTGCCAGCAGCCAAGAATCAGGCGGGGGGGGATACAATGAGCAGTTCTTC.

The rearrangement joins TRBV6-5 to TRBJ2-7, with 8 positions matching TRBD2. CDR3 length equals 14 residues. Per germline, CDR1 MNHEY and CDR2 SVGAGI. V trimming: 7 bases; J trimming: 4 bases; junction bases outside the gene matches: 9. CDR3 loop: CASTPGTRRYEQYV. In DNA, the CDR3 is TGTGCCAGCACCCCGGGGACTAGACGGTACGAGCAGTACGTC.

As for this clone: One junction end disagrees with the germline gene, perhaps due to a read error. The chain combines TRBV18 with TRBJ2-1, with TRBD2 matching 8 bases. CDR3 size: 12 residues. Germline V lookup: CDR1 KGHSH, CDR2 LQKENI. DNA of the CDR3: TGTGCCAGCTCACCAAATGGGGCTAGCGGGCTCTTC. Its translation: CASSPNGASGLF.